This T cell receptor (beta chain) was documented in a study of neurological immune-mediated disorders. Whole-study results and caveats: Multiple sclerosis patients had less TCR clonal expansion than even healthy controls, unlike HTLV-1-associated myelopathy.

Germline V gene data show CDR1 as SGHDT and CDR2 as YYEEEE. Trimming at V came to 0 bases and at J to 2 bases, leaving 5 bases not matched to a gene. The CDR3 has 16 residues. TCRdb recomputed calls from the 5' RACE reads with MiXCR, one row per CDR3 protein. The sample has about 70,000 distinct CDR3 sequences; 2.5% to 4% are singletons. This clonotype was picked up many times. Antigen specificity is unknown. This TCR was sampled from a woman aged 45-65 years with multiple sclerosis. The V and J genes are TRBV5-6 and TRBJ2-5, with TRBD2 identical over 9 bases. Sequenced sample: PBMCs. CDR3 in amino acids: CASSLDLAGKQETQYF. CDR3 coding DNA: TGTGCCAGCAGCTTGGATCTAGCGGGGAAACAAGAGACCCAGTACTTC.